This T cell receptor (beta chain) was retrieved from a study of T-cell reconstitution after alpha-beta-depleted transplantation in children. Findings of the study overall: Where alpha-beta T cells came from about two months after transplant was reportedly several hundred expanded graft clones. T-cell counts and diversity were attributed mostly to newly produced T cells one year after transplant.

The V and J ends lost 4 bases and 15 bases, in that order; junction bases with no gene match: 12. The CDR3 sequence is 16 residues long. From germline, CDR1 is WNHNN and CDR2 SYGVQD (reference sequence). Details on this clonotype: The target antigen is unknown. A much more abundant neighbour one base away suggests this may be a read error.

Unique molecular identifiers were incorporated when the TCRbeta library was constructed. TCRdb reprocessed the PCR reads with MiXCR, giving one entry per CDR3 protein. This sample has a few hundred thousand distinct CDR3 sequences; roughly 12% occur once, and the top ten carry about 25%. This receptor was identified in a male patient aged 2 to 10 who had a stem cell transplant for chronic granulomatous disease, so the T cells may come from the graft donor. The source material was peripheral blood, sampled 180 days after TCRalphabeta/CD19-depleted stem cell transplant. The chain uses TRBV10-1 and TRBJ2-1; 16 nucleotides agree with TRBD2. The CDR3 DNA is TGCGCCAGCAGTGCCTCGGGACTAGCGGGAGGGCAGAGGCCGTTCTTC. Its protein product is CASSASGLAGGQRPFF.